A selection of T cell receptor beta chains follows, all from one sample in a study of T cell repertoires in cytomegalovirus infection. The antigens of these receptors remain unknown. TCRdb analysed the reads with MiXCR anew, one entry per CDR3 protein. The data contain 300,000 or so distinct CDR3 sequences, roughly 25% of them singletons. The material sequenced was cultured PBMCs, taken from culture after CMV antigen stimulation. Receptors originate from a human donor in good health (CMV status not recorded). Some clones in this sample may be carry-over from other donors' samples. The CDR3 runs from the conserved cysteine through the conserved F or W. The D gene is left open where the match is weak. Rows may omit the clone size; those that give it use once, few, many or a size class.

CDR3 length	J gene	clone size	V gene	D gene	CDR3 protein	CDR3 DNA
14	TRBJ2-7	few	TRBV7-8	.	CASTRYRVGPGQYF	TGTGCCAGTACCCGCTACAGGGTCGGACCCGGGCAGTACTTC
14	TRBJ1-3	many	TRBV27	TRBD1	CASRTGTGANPIYF	TGTGCCAGCAGAACCGGGACAGGGGCAAACCCCATATATTTT
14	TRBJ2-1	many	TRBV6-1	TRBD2	CAATGLAGVMEQFF	TGTGCCGCCACGGGACTAGCGGGAGTTATGGAGCAGTTCTTC
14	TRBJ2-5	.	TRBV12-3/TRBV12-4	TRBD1	CASTRGDSQETQYF	TGTGCCAGCACCAGAGGGGACAGCCAAGAGACCCAGTACTTC
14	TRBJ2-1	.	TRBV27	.	CASSIELVHNEQFF	TGTGCCAGCAGTATCGAACTAGTGCACAATGAGCAGTTCTTC
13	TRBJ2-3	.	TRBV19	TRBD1	CASGTAPGDTQYF	TGTGCCAGCGGGACAGCCCCAGGGGATACGCAGTATTTT
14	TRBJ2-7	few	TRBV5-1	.	CASSLRTDSYEQYF	TGCGCCAGCAGCTTGAGGACAGATTCCTACGAGCAGTACTTC
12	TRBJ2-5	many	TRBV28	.	CASGQLQETQYF	TGTGCCTCGGGACAACTCCAAGAGACCCAGTACTTC
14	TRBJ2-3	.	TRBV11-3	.	CASSSRGGPDKQYF	TGTGCCAGCAGCTCGAGGGGGGGGCCAGATAAGCAGTATTTT
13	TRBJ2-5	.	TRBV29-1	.	CSGGGGGSETQYF	TGCAGCGGGGGTGGAGGGGGATCAGAGACCCAGTACTTC
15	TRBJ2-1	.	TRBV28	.	CASRETWVVHSEQFF	TGTGCCAGCAGGGAAACGTGGGTCGTTCACAGTGAGCAGTTCTTC
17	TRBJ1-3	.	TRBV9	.	CASSVAEVTGPGNTIYF	TGTGCCAGCAGCGTAGCTGAAGTTACCGGGCCTGGAAACACCATATATTTT
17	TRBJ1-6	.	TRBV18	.	CASSPRVATYDNSPLHF	TGTGCCAGCTCACCGCGGGTTGCGACCTATGATAATTCACCCCTCCACTTT
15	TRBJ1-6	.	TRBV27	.	CASRKTFSYNSPLHF	TGTGCCAGCAGGAAAACATTCTCCTATAATTCACCCCTCCACTTT
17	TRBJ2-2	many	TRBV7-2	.	CASSLDTTWGNTGELFF	TGTGCCAGCAGCTTAGACACCACCTGGGGGAACACCGGGGAGCTGTTTTTT
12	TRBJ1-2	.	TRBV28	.	CASRDGTYGYTF	TGTGCCAGCAGAGACGGGACCTATGGCTACACCTTC
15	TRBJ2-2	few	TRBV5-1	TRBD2	CASSLVGLASGELFF	TGCGCCAGCAGCTTGGTAGGACTAGCCTCGGGGGAGCTGTTTTTT
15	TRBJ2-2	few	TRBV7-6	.	CASSFRTVGTGELFF	TGTGCCAGCAGCTTTAGGACAGTCGGCACCGGGGAGCTGTTTTTT
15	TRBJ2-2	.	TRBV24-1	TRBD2	CATSDPGTITGELFF	TGTGCCACCAGTGACCCCGGGACTATCACCGGGGAGCTGTTTTTT
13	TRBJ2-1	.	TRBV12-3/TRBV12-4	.	CASRTGRPNEQFF	TGTGCCAGCAGGACGGGACGGCCCAATGAGCAGTTCTTC
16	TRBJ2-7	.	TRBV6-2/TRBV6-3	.	CASSEPTGYIAYEQYF	TGTGCCAGCAGTGAACCTACAGGGTACATCGCCTACGAGCAGTACTTC
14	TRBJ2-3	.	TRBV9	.	CASSGRESTDTQYF	TGTGCCAGCAGCGGGAGGGAAAGCACAGATACGCAGTATTTT
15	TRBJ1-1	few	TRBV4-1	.	CASSQGPGANTEAFF	TGCGCCAGCAGCCAGGGACCAGGGGCAAACACTGAAGCTTTCTTT
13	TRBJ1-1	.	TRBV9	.	CASSPGTSTEAFF	TGTGCCAGCAGCCCCGGGACATCCACTGAAGCTTTCTTT
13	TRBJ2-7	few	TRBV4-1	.	CASSRETGYEQYF	TGCGCCAGCAGCCGCGAAACAGGGTACGAGCAGTACTTC
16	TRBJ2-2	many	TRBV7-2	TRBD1	CASSLPGGVLAGELFF	TGTGCCAGCAGCTTACCAGGGGGAGTTTTAGCCGGGGAGCTGTTTTTT
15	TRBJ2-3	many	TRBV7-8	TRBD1	CASSPRQGTSDTQYF	TGTGCCAGCAGCCCCCGACAGGGGACGTCAGATACGCAGTATTTT
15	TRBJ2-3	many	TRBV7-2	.	CASDESGIRTDTQYF	TGTGCCAGTGATGAGTCGGGAATTCGCACAGATACGCAGTATTTT
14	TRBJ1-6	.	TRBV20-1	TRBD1	CSATPGTVNSPLHF	TGCAGTGCTACACCCGGGACAGTTAATTCACCCCTCCACTTT
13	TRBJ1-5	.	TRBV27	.	CASSLYRSQPQHF	TGTGCCAGCAGTTTATACAGATCACAGCCCCAGCATTTT
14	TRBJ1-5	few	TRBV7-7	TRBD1	CASRKPGGDQPQHF	TGTGCTAGCAGAAAACCAGGGGGCGATCAGCCCCAGCATTTT
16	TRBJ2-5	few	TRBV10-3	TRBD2	CAISGLAGGPMETQYF	TGTGCCATCAGTGGACTAGCGGGAGGGCCCATGGAGACCCAGTACTTC
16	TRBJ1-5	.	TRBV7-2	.	CASSPMVRGSNQPQHF	TGTGCCAGCAGCCCAATGGTCCGGGGAAGCAATCAGCCCCAGCATTTT
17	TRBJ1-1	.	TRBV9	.	CASSVQGTRKVSTEAFF	TGTGCCAGCAGCGTACAGGGGACGAGAAAGGTCAGCACTGAAGCTTTCTTT
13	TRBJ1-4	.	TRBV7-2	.	CASSFRPYEKLFF	TGTGCCAGCAGCTTTAGGCCCTATGAAAAACTGTTTTTT
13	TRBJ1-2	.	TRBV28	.	CASSLETVEGYTF	TGTGCCAGCTCTCTGGAGACAGTCGAGGGCTACACCTTC
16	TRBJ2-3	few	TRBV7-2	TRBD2	CASSFAAGGRTDTQYF	TGTGCCAGCAGCTTCGCAGCGGGAGGGCGTACAGATACGCAGTATTTT
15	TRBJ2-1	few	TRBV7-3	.	CASSPWASGDNEQFF	TGTGCCAGCAGCCCCTGGGCAAGCGGCGACAATGAGCAGTTCTTC
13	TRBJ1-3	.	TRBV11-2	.	CASTPLSGNTIYF	TGTGCCAGCACCCCTCTCTCTGGAAACACCATATATTTT
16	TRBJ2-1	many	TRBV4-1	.	CASSFLRDTPYNEQFF	TGCGCCAGCAGCTTCCTCCGGGACACCCCCTACAATGAGCAGTTCTTC
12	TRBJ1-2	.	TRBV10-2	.	CASSRGEGSYTF	TGCGCCAGCAGTCGGGGAGAGGGAAGCTACACCTTC
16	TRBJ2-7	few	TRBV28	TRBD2	CASSLWGTSGRNEQYF	TGTGCCAGCAGTTTATGGGGGACTAGCGGGAGAAACGAGCAGTACTTC
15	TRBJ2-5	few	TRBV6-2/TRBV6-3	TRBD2	CASTYGLAKQETQYF	TGTGCCAGCACCTACGGACTAGCGAAGCAGGAGACCCAGTACTTC
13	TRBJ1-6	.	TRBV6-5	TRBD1	CASSYATGQPYHF	TGTGCCAGCAGCTACGCCACGGGACAGCCTTACCACTTT
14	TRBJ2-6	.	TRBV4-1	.	CASSHLVGANVLTF	TGCGCCAGCAGCCATCTGGTTGGGGCCAACGTCCTGACTTTC
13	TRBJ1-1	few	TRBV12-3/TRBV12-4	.	CASSLNQGTEAFF	TGTGCCAGCAGTTTAAACCAGGGCACTGAAGCTTTCTTT
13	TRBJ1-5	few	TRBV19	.	CASSIIGNQPQHF	TGTGCCAGTAGTATAATAGGGAATCAGCCCCAGCATTTT
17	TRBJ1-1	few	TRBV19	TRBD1	CASSMRTGGTRNTEAFF	TGTGCCAGTAGTATGCGGACAGGGGGCACGAGGAACACTGAAGCTTTCTTT
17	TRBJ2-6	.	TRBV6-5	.	CASSYSQLSSGANVLTF	TGTGCCAGCAGTTACTCACAACTCAGCTCTGGGGCCAACGTCCTGACTTTC
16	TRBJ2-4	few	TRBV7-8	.	CASTNGGGGAKNIQYF	TGTGCCAGCACCAACGGGGGCGGGGGAGCCAAAAACATTCAGTACTTC
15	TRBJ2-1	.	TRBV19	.	CASTPRAASYNEQFF	TGTGCCAGTACCCCGCGGGCCGCCTCCTACAATGAGCAGTTCTTC
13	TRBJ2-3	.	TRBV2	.	CASSDPSRDTQYF	TGTGCCAGCAGTGACCCTAGCAGAGATACGCAGTATTTT
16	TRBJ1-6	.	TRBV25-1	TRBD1	CASSADRASPYSPLHF	TGTGCCAGCAGTGCGGACAGGGCTAGCCCTTATTCACCCCTCCACTTT